This is a list of T cell receptor beta chains from one sample in a study of cytotoxic CD8 clonotypes in ibrutinib-treated CLL. Method: immunoSEQ multiplex PCR; TCRdb's copy keeps in-frame clones and lacks some. The sample lists fewer than 80,000 clones, less than 60% occurring once. The source was PBMCs, collected after 12 months of ibrutinib treatment. These receptor sequences come from a human donor with chronic lymphocytic leukemia. Both conserved end residues are part of each CDR3. The D gene is left open where the match is weak. Not all rows give a size; the values are once, few, many and, for expanded clones, a class.

clone_size | j_call | d_call | v_call | cdr3_nt | cdr3_aa
NA | TRBJ1-1 | NA | TRBV6-4 | TGTGCCAGCAGTGCACTCCAGGCGGATCCCGTGGCTTTCTTT | CASSALQADPVAFF
few | TRBJ1-2 | NA | TRBV18 | TGTGCCAGCTCACCAAAAGGGGCGCCAGGGGCCTATGGCTACACCTTC | CASSPKGAPGAYGYTF
NA | TRBJ1-1 | TRBD1 | TRBV6-5 | TGTGCCAGCAGTTATTCTCCGGGACAGGGGAAAGCTTTCTTT | CASSYSPGQGKAFF
NA | TRBJ2-7 | NA | TRBV19 | TGTGCCAGTAGTATGGGTCAGGGGATGTACGAGCAGTACTTC | CASSMGQGMYEQYF
NA | TRBJ1-1 | TRBD1 | TRBV11-2 | TGTGCCAGCAGCTCACAGGGGTTGTCCACTGAAGCTTTCTTT | CASSSQGLSTEAFF
NA | TRBJ1-6 | TRBD1 | TRBV9 | TGTGCCAGCAGCGGGGGACAGGGGGCAAATTCACCCCTCCACTTT | CASSGGQGANSPLHF
NA | TRBJ2-7 | NA | TRBV27 | TGCACCACGGGTCGAAACCCCCACGAGCAGTACTTC | CTTGRNPHEQYF
few | TRBJ1-3 | NA | TRBV9 | TGTGCCAGCAGCGTAGAAACTGGAAACACCATATATTTT | CASSVETGNTIYF
NA | TRBJ2-3 | TRBD2 | TRBV28 | TGTGCCAGCCAACCACTAGCGGGCACAGATACGCAGTATTTT | CASQPLAGTDTQYF
NA | TRBJ2-4 | NA | TRBV28 | TGTGCCACAATGGTAGGGGCCAAAAACATTCAGTACTTC | CATMVGAKNIQYF
NA | TRBJ2-1 | TRBD1 | TRBV11-3 | TGTGCCAGCAGCGCCCCGACAGGGTTTGGAAATGAGCAGTTCTTC | CASSAPTGFGNEQFF
few | TRBJ1-1 | NA | TRBV18 | TGTGCCAGCTCACCTGGTCAGGGGCAAGAAGCTTTCTTT | CASSPGQGQEAFF
NA | TRBJ1-5 | NA | TRBV6-5 | TGTGCCAGCAGGGGGGGCAATCAGCCCCAGCATTTT | CASRGGNQPQHF
NA | TRBJ2-7 | NA | TRBV7-2 | TGTGCCAGCAGCTTGTACGGGACAAGCACGTACGAGCAGTACTTC | CASSLYGTSTYEQYF
NA | TRBJ1-1 | NA | TRBV29-1 | TGCAGCGTACAGGAGAACACTGAAGCTTTCTTT | CSVQENTEAFF
few | TRBJ1-2 | TRBD1 | TRBV28 | TGTGCCAGCAGTTCATTCCGGGACAGGGTTAACTATGGCTACACCTTC | CASSSFRDRVNYGYTF
NA | TRBJ2-1 | TRBD2 | TRBV5-1 | TGCGCCAGCAGCTTGCTAGCGGGGGGCAATGAGCAGTTCTTC | CASSLLAGGNEQFF
few | TRBJ1-6 | NA | TRBV7-6 | TGTGCCAGCAGCTTAGCGGCAACAGGCTCTAATTCACCCCTCCACTTT | CASSLAATGSNSPLHF
NA | TRBJ2-1 | TRBD1 | TRBV4-1 | TGTGCCAGCAGCATTACAGGGGGCAGGGACAATGAGCAGTTCTTC | CASSITGGRDNEQFF
NA | TRBJ1-5 | TRBD1 | TRBV28 | TGTGCCAGCAGCGGACAGGTTTCGGGACAGCCCCAGCATTTT | CASSGQVSGQPQHF
NA | TRBJ2-4 | TRBD2 | TRBV9 | TGTGCCAGCAGCGTAGACCTAGCGGGAGCGGCCAAAAACATTCAGTACTTC | CASSVDLAGAAKNIQYF
once | TRBJ2-7 | NA | TRBV6-6 | TGTGCCAGCAGTCACCCCTCCCGGTACGAGCAGTACTTC | CASSHPSRYEQYF
NA | TRBJ2-1 | NA | TRBV9 | TGTGCCAGCAGCTCCTACAGGGAACACTACAATGAGCAGTTCTTC | CASSSYREHYNEQFF
NA | TRBJ2-1 | TRBD1 | TRBV5-8 | TGTGCCACAGGCCGGACAGGGCAGGCTGAGCAGTTCTTC | CATGRTGQAEQFF
NA | TRBJ1-1 | NA | TRBV19 | TGTGCCAGTAGTATACCTCTAGACAGGAACACTGAAGCTTTCTTT | CASSIPLDRNTEAFF
NA | TRBJ1-4 | TRBD1 | TRBV7-2 | TGTGCCAGCGCCTCAGGGGACAGGGGGCGGGAAAAACTGTTTTTT | CASASGDRGREKLFF
NA | TRBJ2-3 | NA | TRBV7-7 | TGTGCCAGCAGCTTAGTTCCGGCAGATACGCAGTATTTT | CASSLVPADTQYF
NA | TRBJ2-4 | TRBD1 | TRBV4-1 | TGCGCCAGCAGCCAACCTACGACAGGGGACATTCAGTACTTC | CASSQPTTGDIQYF
NA | TRBJ2-7 | NA | TRBV5-1 | TGCGCCAGCAGCGCCACCGTGCGAAATGGGGTTTACGAGCAGTACTTC | CASSATVRNGVYEQYF
few | TRBJ2-3 | NA | TRBV7-9 | TGTGCCAGCAGCTCAAACGAATTTACGCAGTATTTT | CASSSNEFTQYF
NA | TRBJ1-2 | TRBD1 | TRBV28 | TGTGCCAGCAGTCCCGGGACAGCACGGGGCTACACCTTC | CASSPGTARGYTF
many | TRBJ1-2 | NA | TRBV5-6 | TGTGCCAGCAGCTTGCCCGATCTTGGTTTATATGGCTACACCTTC | CASSLPDLGLYGYTF
few | TRBJ2-7 | TRBD1 | TRBV6-5 | TGTGCCAGCAGTTACTTAGGGACAGGGGCTTTCCACGAGCAGTACTTC | CASSYLGTGAFHEQYF
medium-sized | TRBJ2-4 | NA | TRBV9 | TGTGCCAGCAGCGTAGAAGGAATAGGCATTCAGTACTTC | CASSVEGIGIQYF
NA | TRBJ2-2 | NA | TRBV5-1 | TGCGCCAGCAGCTTGGGAGTTTACACCGGGGAGCTGTTTTTT | CASSLGVYTGELFF
many | TRBJ2-2 | TRBD1 | TRBV28 | TGTGCCAGCAGCATCACAGGGGGTTGGTTCAACACCGGGGAGCTGTTTTTT | CASSITGGWFNTGELFF
few | TRBJ2-4 | NA | TRBV6-5 | TGTGCCAGCAGTGGCTTAGCCAAAAACATTCAGTACTTC | CASSGLAKNIQYF
few | TRBJ2-7 | NA | TRBV19 | TGTGCCAGTAGTATAAGTGGGCTGCGCTCCCAGCGGTCCTACGAGCAGTACTTC | CASSISGLRSQRSYEQYF
NA | TRBJ2-1 | NA | TRBV27 | TGTGCCAGCAGTCCCCGGTTACCTTTGCGAGATGAGCAGTTCTTC | CASSPRLPLRDEQFF
NA | TRBJ1-2 | TRBD1 | TRBV4-1 | TGCGCCAGCGGTCCCGGGACAGGGGCTAACTATGGCTACACCTTC | CASGPGTGANYGYTF
NA | TRBJ1-5 | TRBD1 | TRBV29-1 | TGCAGCGCCGCCACAGGGGTCAATCAGCCCCAGCATTTT | CSAATGVNQPQHF
NA | TRBJ1-4 | TRBD1 | TRBV28 | TGTGCCAGCAGTTTATTAGGGACAGGGGGCCATGAAAAACTGTTTTTT | CASSLLGTGGHEKLFF